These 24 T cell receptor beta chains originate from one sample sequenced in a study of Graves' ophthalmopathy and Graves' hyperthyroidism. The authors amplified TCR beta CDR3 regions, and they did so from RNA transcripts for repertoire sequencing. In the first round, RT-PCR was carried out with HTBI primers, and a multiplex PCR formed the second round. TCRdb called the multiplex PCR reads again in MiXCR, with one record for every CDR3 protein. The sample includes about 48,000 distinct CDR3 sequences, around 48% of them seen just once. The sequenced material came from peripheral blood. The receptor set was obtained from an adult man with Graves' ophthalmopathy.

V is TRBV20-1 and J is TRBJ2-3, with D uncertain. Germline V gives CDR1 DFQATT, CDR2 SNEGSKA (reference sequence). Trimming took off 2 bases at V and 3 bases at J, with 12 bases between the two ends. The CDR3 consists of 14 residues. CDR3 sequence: CSARPDVSTDTQYF. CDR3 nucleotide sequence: TGCAGTGCTAGACCGGACGTATCTACAGATACGCAGTATTTT.

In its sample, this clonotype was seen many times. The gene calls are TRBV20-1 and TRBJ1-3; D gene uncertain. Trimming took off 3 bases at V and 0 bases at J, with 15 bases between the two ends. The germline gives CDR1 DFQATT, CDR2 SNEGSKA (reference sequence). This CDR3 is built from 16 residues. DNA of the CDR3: TGCAGTGCTAGCCCCCTTCCAGGTAGCTCTGGAAACACCATATATTTT. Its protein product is CSASPLPGSSGNTIYF.

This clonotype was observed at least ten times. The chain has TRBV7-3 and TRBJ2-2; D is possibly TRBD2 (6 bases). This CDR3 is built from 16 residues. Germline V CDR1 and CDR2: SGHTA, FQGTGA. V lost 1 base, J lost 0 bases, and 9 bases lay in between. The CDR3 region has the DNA TGTGCCAGCAGCTTAAGGGGAGGCGCGAACACCGGGGAGCTGTTTTTT. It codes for CASSLRGGANTGELFF.

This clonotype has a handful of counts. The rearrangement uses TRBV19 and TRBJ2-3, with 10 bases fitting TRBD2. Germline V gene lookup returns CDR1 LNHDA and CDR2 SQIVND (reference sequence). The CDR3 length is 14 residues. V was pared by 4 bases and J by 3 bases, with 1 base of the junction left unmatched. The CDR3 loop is CASSTSGSTDTQYF. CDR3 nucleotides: TGTGCCAGTAGTACTAGCGGGAGTACAGATACGCAGTATTTT.

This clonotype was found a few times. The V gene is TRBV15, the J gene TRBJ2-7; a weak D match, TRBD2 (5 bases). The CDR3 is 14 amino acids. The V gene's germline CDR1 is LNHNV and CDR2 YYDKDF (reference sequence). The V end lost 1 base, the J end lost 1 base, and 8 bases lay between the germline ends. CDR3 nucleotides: TGTGCCACCAGCAGAGGGGGAGATTCCTACGAGCAGTACTTC. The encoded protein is CATSRGGDSYEQYF.

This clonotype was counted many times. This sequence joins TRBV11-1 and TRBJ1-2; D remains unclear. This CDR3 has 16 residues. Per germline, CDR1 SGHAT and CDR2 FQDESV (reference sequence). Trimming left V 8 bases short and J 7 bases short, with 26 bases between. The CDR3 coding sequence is TGTGCCAGCTTACGTTTAAAGGACCTCAAGTACTTTGGCTACACCTTC. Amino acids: CASLRLKDLKYFGYTF.

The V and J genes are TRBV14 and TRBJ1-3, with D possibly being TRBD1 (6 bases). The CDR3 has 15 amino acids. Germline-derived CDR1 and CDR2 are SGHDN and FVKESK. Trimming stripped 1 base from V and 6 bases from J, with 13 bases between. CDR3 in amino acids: CASSQVTGPQNTIYF. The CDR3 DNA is TGTGCCAGCAGCCAAGTCACAGGGCCCCAAAACACCATATATTTT.

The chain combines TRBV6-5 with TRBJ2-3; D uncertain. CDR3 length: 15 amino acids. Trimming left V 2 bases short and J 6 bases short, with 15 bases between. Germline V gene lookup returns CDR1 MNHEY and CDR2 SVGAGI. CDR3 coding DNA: TGTGCCAGCAGTTACAAGCTACGTCTGCGGGATACGCAGTATTTT. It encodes CASSYKLRLRDTQYF.

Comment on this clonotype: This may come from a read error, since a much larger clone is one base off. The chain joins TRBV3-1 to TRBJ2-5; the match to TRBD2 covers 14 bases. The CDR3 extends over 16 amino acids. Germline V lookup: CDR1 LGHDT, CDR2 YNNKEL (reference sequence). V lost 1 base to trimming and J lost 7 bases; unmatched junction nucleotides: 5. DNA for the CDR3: TGTGCCAGCAGCCAAGCGACTAGCGGGAGGGGGGGGACCCAGTACTTC. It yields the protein CASSQATSGRGGTQYF.

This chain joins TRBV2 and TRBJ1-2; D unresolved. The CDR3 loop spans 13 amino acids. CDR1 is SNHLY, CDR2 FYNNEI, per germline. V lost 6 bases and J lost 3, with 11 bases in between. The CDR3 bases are TGTGCCAGCAGGGCCGGGCCCCACTATGGCTACACCTTC. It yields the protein CASRAGPHYGYTF.

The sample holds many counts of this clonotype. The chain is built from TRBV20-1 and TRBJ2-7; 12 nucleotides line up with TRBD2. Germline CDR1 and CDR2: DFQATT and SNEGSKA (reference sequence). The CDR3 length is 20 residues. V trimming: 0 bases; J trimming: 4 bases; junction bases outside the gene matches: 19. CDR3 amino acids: CSARDPGALAGGRVEYEQYF. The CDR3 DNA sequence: TGCAGTGCTAGAGATCCTGGGGCCCTAGCGGGGGGGCGAGTGGAGTACGAGCAGTACTTC.

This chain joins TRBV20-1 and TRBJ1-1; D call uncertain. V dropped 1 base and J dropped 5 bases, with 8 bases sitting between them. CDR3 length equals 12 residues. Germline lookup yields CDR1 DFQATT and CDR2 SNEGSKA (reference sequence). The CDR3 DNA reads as TGCAGTGCTAGAGCAGGAGGGACTGAAGCTTTCTTT. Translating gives CSARAGGTEAFF.

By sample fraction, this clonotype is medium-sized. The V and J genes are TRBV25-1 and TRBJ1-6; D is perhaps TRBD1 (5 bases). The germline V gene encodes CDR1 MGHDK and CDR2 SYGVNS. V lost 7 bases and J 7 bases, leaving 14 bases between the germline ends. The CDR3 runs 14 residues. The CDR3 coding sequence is TGTGCCAGCACCACTAACACAGGAAATTCACCCCTCCACTTT. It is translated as CASTTNTGNSPLHF.

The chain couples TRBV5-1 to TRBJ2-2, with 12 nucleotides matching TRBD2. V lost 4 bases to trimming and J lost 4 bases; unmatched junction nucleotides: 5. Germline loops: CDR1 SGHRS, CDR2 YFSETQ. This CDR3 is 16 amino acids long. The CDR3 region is CASSLAGGPGTGELFF. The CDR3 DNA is TGCGCCAGCAGCCTAGCGGGAGGGCCGGGCACCGGGGAGCTGTTTTTT.

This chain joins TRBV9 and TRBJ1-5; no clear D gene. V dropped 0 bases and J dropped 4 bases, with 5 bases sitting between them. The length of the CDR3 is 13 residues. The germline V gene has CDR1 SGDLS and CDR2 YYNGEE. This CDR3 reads CASSVVENQPQHF. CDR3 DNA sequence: TGTGCCAGCAGCGTAGTGGAAAATCAGCCCCAGCATTTT.

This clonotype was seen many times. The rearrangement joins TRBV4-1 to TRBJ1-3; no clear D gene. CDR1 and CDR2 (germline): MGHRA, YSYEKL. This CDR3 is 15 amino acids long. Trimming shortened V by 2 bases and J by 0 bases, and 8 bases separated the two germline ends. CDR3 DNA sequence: TGCGCCAGCAGCCAAACGGGAGCCTCTGGAAACACCATATATTTT. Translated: CASSQTGASGNTIYF.

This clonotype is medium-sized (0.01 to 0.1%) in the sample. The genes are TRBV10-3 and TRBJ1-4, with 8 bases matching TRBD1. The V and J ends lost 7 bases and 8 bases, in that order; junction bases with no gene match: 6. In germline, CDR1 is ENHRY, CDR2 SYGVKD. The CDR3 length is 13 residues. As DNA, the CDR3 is TGTGCCATCACTTCAGGGGGCTCCGAAAAACTGTTTTTT. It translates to CAITSGGSEKLFF.

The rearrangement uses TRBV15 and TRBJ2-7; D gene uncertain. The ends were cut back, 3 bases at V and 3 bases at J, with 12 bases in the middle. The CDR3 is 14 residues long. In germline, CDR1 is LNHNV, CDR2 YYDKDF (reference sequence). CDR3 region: CATSSLSDLYEQYF. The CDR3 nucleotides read TGTGCCACCAGCAGTCTCTCGGACCTCTACGAGCAGTACTTC.

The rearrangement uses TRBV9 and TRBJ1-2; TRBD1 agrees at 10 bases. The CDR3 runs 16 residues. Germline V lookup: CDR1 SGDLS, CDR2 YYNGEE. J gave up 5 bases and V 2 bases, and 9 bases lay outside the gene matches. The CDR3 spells CASSVTTGGAGYGYTF. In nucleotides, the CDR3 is TGTGCCAGCAGCGTGACGACAGGGGGCGCTGGTTATGGCTACACCTTC.

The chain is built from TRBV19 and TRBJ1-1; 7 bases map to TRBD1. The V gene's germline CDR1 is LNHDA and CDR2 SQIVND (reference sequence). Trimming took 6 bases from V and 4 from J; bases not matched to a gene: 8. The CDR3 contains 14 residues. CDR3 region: CASSSGTGVTEAFF. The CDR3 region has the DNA TGTGCCAGTAGCTCCGGTACAGGGGTCACTGAAGCTTTCTTT.

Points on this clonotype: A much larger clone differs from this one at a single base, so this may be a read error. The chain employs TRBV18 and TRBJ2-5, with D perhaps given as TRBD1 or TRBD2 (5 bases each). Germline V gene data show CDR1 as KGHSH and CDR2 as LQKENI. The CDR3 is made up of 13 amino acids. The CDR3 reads CASSPGTGETQDF. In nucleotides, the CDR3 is TGTGCCAGCTCCCCCGGGACCGGGGAGACCCAGGACTTC.

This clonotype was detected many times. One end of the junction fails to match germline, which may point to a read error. The CDR3 loop reads CASSVAGKESF. CDR3 bases: TGTGCCAGCAGCGTAGCAGGGAAGGAGTCCTTC. The chain recombines TRBV5-7 with TRBJ1-2; D possibly corresponds to TRBD1 (5 bases). TRBV5-7 is designated an ORF whose function remains uncertain. The CDR3 consists of 11 residues.

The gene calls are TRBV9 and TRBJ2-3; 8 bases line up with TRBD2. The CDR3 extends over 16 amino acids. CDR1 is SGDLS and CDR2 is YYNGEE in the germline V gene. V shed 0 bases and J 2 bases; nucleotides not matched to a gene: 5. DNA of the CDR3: TGTGCCAGCAGCGTAGTAACAGCGGGAGACACAGATACGCAGTATTTT. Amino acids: CASSVVTAGDTDTQYF.

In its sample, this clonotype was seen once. The DNA for the CDR3 is TGTGCCATCAGTGAGTCGCGACTAGCGGGAGTGAACTCTGGAAACACCATATATTTT. Translated, it gives CAISESRLAGVNSGNTIYF. The chain carries TRBV10-3 and TRBJ1-3; no definite D call. Trimming took 0 bases from V and 0 from J, leaving 18 bases between them. CDR3 length: 19 residues. Germline V gene lookup returns CDR1 ENHRY and CDR2 SYGVKD.